The next 6 T cell receptor beta chains were all read from a single sample in a study of T cells after yellow fever vaccination. TCRdb re-analysed the 5' RACE reads in MiXCR, keeping a single row per CDR3 protein. The sample shows 300,000 or so distinct CDR3 sequences, approximately 4.2% of them seen only once. The material was PBMCs, obtained 5 days after the yellow fever booster vaccination. The receptors come from a young man who received the YFV17D yellow fever vaccine.

The rearrangement joins TRBV5-1 to TRBJ2-4; 7 bases fit TRBD1. Per the germline V gene, CDR1 is SGHRS and CDR2 is YFSETQ. Germline trimming cut 0 bases from V and 0 bases from J; bases unmatched to any gene: 6. The CDR3 has 17 residues. The CDR3 spells CASSLDGTALAKNIQYF. In DNA, the CDR3 is TGCGCCAGCAGCTTGGACGGGACAGCACTAGCCAAAAACATTCAGTACTTC.

The chain is built from TRBV4-3 and TRBJ2-5, with D perhaps being TRBD1 or TRBD2 (7 bases each). The germline V and J ends were trimmed by 4 bases and 5 bases, with 14 bases remaining between them. Germline V gene lookup returns CDR1 LGHNA and CDR2 YSLEER. The CDR3 sequence is 14 residues long. CDR3 nucleotide sequence: TGCGCCAGCAGCCCAGGGGGGGGAATGGAGACCCAGTACTTC. Its protein product is CASSPGGGMETQYF.

This sequence joins TRBV6-2 or TRBV6-3 and TRBJ2-3, with D uncertain. Trimming took 6 bases from V and 7 from J, leaving 11 bases between them. This CDR3 comprises 12 residues. Looked up from germline, CDR1 is MNHEY and CDR2 is SVGEGT. CDR3 region: CASSPTENTQYF. CDR3 coding DNA: TGTGCCAGCAGCCCGACGGAGAATACGCAGTATTTT.

Ten or more counts support this clonotype. The chain has TRBV29-1 and TRBJ2-5; the D call may be TRBD1 or TRBD2 (6 bases each). CDR3 length: 14 amino acids. CDR1 and CDR2 (germline): SQVTM, ANQGSEA. The V end lost 4 bases, the J end lost 3 bases, and 15 bases lay between the germline ends. The CDR3 nucleotides read TGCAGCGTTGTCGTCTCGAGGGGGGAAGAGACCCAGTACTTC. The encoded protein is CSVVVSRGEETQYF. Combining the CDR3 with reference TRBV29-1 and TRBJ2-5 gives the whole variable domain SAVISQKPSRDICQRGTSLTIQCQVDSQVTMMFWYRQQPGQSLTLIATANQGSEATYESGFVIDKFPISRPNLTFSTLTVSNMSPEDSSIYLCSVVVSRGEETQYFGPGTRLLVL.

The chain links TRBV7-9 to TRBJ1-6; no firm D call. Trimming shortened V by 4 bases and J by 0 bases, and 7 bases separated the two germline ends. CDR3 length: 15 amino acids. Germline CDR1 is SEHNR and CDR2 is FQNEAQ (reference sequence). The CDR3 DNA reads as TGTGCCAGCAGCTCGGGCAGCTCCTATAATTCACCCCTCCACTTT. It is translated as CASSSGSSYNSPLHF.

This chain links TRBV18 with TRBJ1-6, with 10 nucleotides matching TRBD1. The germline CDR1 and CDR2 sequences are KGHSH and LQKENI. CDR3 length equals 20 residues. Trimming at V came to 4 bases and at J to 5 bases, leaving 17 bases not matched to a gene. The CDR3 protein is CASSLRDRGSFTQNNSPLHF. DNA for the CDR3: TGTGCCAGCTCACTCCGGGACAGGGGTTCGTTTACGCAGAATAATTCACCCCTCCACTTT.